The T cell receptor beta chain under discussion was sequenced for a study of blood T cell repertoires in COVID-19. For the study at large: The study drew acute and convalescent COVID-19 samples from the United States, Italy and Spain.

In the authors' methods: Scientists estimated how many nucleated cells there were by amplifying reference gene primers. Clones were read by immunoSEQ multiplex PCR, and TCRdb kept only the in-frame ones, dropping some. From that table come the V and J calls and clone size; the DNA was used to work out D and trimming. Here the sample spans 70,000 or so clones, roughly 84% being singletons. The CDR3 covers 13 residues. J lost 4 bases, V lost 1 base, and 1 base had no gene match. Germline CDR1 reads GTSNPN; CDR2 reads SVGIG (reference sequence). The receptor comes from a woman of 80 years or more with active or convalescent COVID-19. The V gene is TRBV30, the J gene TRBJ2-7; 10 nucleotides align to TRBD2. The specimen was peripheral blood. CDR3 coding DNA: TGTGCCTGGAGTGCGACTAGCGGGTACGAGCAGTACTTC. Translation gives CAWSATSGYEQYF.